The entry that follows covers one TCR beta chain sequence. Its antigen remains unknown. Germline CDR1 is SQVTM and CDR2 is ANQGSEA. This CDR3 has 14 amino acids. Trimming pared 4 bases from V and 5 bases from J, leaving 18 bases between. This specimen comes from a study of blood T cells in healthy people across ages. Study results and caveats: Roughly linearly, TCR beta diversity per million T cells fell as age increased.

A second PCR of 7 to 11 cycles used a sample-barcoded 5' primer and a J-beta primer mix. TCRdb passed the 5' RACE reads through MiXCR, listing each CDR3 protein once. Found here are 850,000 to 1,100,000 distinct CDR3 sequences, 35% to 45% of them singletons; the top ten hold about 12%. The chain couples TRBV29-1 to TRBJ2-7; D is perhaps TRBD1 or TRBD2 (6 bases each). The TCR comes from a man younger than 35 in good health. The material sequenced was blood. The CDR3 sequence is CSVGGWGAYHEQYF. The CDR3 DNA reads as TGCAGCGTTGGGGGATGGGGGGCGTACCACGAGCAGTACTTC.